The clone carrying this T cell receptor (beta chain) appeared once. Its antigen is unknown. The data stem from a study of beta chain features in type 1 diabetes. Study information: Examination spanned about 110 million sorted cells from all samples.

Every isolated RNA sample was fully reverse transcribed, so sequencing captured expressed TCRB transcripts. The data were produced by immunoSEQ multiplex PCR, yet TCRdb's version contains in-frame clones alone and is incomplete. The sample holds under 400,000 clones; around 13% are singletons and the top ten take 0.015% to 0.02%. The study's findings and limits: The study found fewer insertions and more deletions at VDJ junctions in type 1 diabetes patients. Within patients, naive, central memory and Treg TCRB repertoires seemed more similar than within healthy donors.

Staining for CD45RO/CCR7/CD25/CD127/CD95/CD27 allowed sorting of CD4+ naive, central memory, regulatory and stem cell-like memory cells. The V and J ends lost 4 bases and 7 bases respectively, with 8 bases between them. From germline, CDR1 is KGHSH and CDR2 LQKENI. This CDR3 is 13 amino acids long. Sequenced sample: naive CD4+ T cells from blood. The chain is built from TRBV18 and TRBJ1-6, with D uncertain. The sequence was obtained from a man between 18 and 29 years old in good health. CDR3 loop: CASSRLINSPLHF. The CDR3 bases are TGTGCCAGCTCACGACTGATAAATTCACCCCTCCACTTT.